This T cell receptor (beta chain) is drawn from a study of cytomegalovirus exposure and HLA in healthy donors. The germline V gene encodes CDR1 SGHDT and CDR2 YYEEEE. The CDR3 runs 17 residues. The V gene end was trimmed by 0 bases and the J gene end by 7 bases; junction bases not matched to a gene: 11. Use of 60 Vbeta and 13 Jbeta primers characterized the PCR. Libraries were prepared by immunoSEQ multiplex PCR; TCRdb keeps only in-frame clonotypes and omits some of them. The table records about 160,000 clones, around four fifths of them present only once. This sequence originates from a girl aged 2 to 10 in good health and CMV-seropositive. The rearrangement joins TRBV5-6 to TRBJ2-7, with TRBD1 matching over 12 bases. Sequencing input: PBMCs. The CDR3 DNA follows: TGTGCCAGCAGCTTGGCCCAATGGGACAGGGGGCTAAGAGAGCAGTACTTC. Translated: CASSLAQWDRGLREQYF. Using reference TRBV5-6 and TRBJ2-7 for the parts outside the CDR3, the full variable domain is DAGVTQSPTHLIKTRGQQVTLRCSPKSGHDTVSWYQQALGQGPQFIFQYYEEEERQRGNFPDRFSGHQFPNYSSELNVNALLLGDSALYLCASSLAQWDRGLREQYFGPGTRLTVT.